The T cell receptor beta chain described here comes from a study of blood T cell repertoires in COVID-19. Some clones are missing from TCRdb's copy, which holds only in-frame ones; the method was immunoSEQ multiplex PCR. The table shows some 35,000 clones, with approximately 91% occurring only once. V lost 5 bases and J 3 bases, leaving 17 bases between the germline ends. CDR1 LGHNA and CDR2 YSLEER come from the germline V gene. This CDR3 contains 15 residues. Sequenced sample: peripheral blood. This receptor was obtained from a man between 65 and 85 years old with active COVID-19. V is TRBV4-3 and J is TRBJ2-7; D gene uncertain. The CDR3 is CASSGQVQVGYEQYF. The CDR3 nucleotides are TGCGCCAGCAGCGGGCAGGTGCAGGTGGGCTACGAGCAGTACTTC.